These 23 T cell receptor beta chains were sequenced from one sample in a study of spatial heterogeneity in lung cancer. Via MiXCR, TCRdb re-called the 5' RACE reads, giving one row per CDR3 protein. The sample carries 40,000 or so distinct CDR3 sequences, just over 3% recorded once. Time point reported: sample taken at primary tumor resection. The sample here was normal lung tissue next to the tumor, taken at surgery. These receptors came from a male donor with early-stage non-small cell lung cancer.

The V gene is TRBV29-1, the J gene TRBJ2-7; 11 bases match TRBD2. Germline lookup yields CDR1 SQVTM and CDR2 ANQGSEA. J was trimmed by 4 bases and V by 7 bases; bases with no gene match: 3. The CDR3 extends over 12 amino acids. CDR3 DNA: TGCAGCGGGGGGACTAGCGGATACGAGCAGTACTTC. It specifies CSGGTSGYEQYF.

Ten or more counts support this clonotype. The V and J genes are TRBV7-6 and TRBJ2-2; 13 nucleotides agree with TRBD2. V gave up 5 bases and J gave up 13 bases; unmatched junction bases: 13. Per germline, CDR1 SGHVS and CDR2 FNYEAQ. CDR3 length: 16 amino acids. CDR3 region: CASSLQTGTSGTGLFF. The CDR3 nucleotides are TGTGCCAGCAGCCTCCAGACTGGGACTAGCGGGACAGGGCTGTTTTTT.

This clonotype was seen repeatedly, ten times or more. This chain uses TRBV4-3 with TRBJ2-2; D remains unclear. Trimming cost V 0 bases and J 7 bases, with 15 bases left between them. The CDR3 consists of 16 residues. Germline CDR1 and CDR2: LGHNA and YSLEER. In DNA, the CDR3 is TGCGCCAGCAGCCAAGATCTAGTCAGGCTCGACGGGGAGCTGTTTTTT. It codes for CASSQDLVRLDGELFF.

This clonotype was recorded a few times. The J gene is TRBJ2-1, the V gene TRBV7-3; D is unclear. Germline loops: CDR1 SGHTA, CDR2 FQGTGA. The CDR3 is 15 residues long. Trimming removed 4 bases at V and 5 bases at J, with 15 bases between. DNA for the CDR3: TGTGCCAGCAGCTCTACGGCAGGACGGCACAATGAGCAGTTCTTC. Amino acids: CASSSTAGRHNEQFF.

This clonotype was seen many times. The J gene is TRBJ1-4, the V gene TRBV6-5; perhaps TRBD1 as D (5 bases). CDR1 and CDR2 from the germline V gene are MNHEY and SVGAGI. V shed 7 bases and J shed 8 bases, with 17 bases lying between them. The CDR3 has 14 residues. CDR3 loop: CASKGSTLGEKLFF. In nucleotides, the CDR3 is TGTGCCAGCAAGGGGTCCACCCTGGGGGAAAAACTGTTTTTT.

In its sample, this clonotype was seen many times. The chain carries TRBV6-5 and TRBJ1-6, with D unclear. The CDR3 has 19 amino acids. The germline CDR1 and CDR2 sequences are MNHEY and SVGAGI. The V end was cut by 2 bases, the J end by 8 bases, with 25 bases between. The CDR3 bases are TGTGCCAGCAGTTACGTAGGGTATCGGCCGACTGGTTGGGATTCACCCCTCCACTTT. This encodes CASSYVGYRPTGWDSPLHF.

This chain joins TRBV2 and TRBJ1-6, with a possible D match to TRBD1 (5 bases). V was clipped by 7 bases and J by 8 bases, with 9 bases between them. Looked up from germline, CDR1 is SNHLY and CDR2 is FYNNEI. The CDR3 extends over 12 amino acids. CDR3 DNA: TGTGCCAGCAACGTGGGGGATTCACCCCTCCACTTT. Translating gives CASNVGDSPLHF.

The chain employs TRBV7-8 and TRBJ2-3; D may be TRBD1 (6 bases). CDR1 is SGHVS and CDR2 is FQNEAQ in the germline V gene. This CDR3 region has 14 residues. V was shortened by 5 bases and J by 5 bases, with 14 bases between the two germline ends. The CDR3 here is CASSEDRLLDTQYF. CDR3 coding DNA: TGTGCCAGCAGCGAAGACAGGCTACTAGATACGCAGTATTTT.

The table lists this clonotype with many counts. The rearrangement uses TRBV18 and TRBJ1-2, with D possibly TRBD1 on 6 matching bases. V gave up 3 bases and J gave up 3 bases, with 14 bases separating them. CDR1 and CDR2 (germline): KGHSH, LQKENI. The CDR3 covers 15 residues. The CDR3 reads CASSPAGKGDYGYTF. The CDR3 nucleotides read TGTGCCAGCTCACCGGCGGGGAAGGGGGACTATGGCTACACCTTC.

This chain joins TRBV27 and TRBJ2-3; TRBD2 aligns across 10 bases. The CDR3 covers 14 residues. The J segment lost 5 bases and the V segment lost 5 bases, leaving 4 bases of the junction unmatched. Germline assignment: CDR1 MNHEY and CDR2 SMNVEV (reference sequence). CDR3 protein: CASSSGGAEDTQYF. The DNA of the CDR3 is TGTGCCAGCAGTAGCGGGGGGGCGGAAGATACGCAGTATTTT.

This rearrangement joins TRBV2 to TRBJ1-3, with 7 nucleotides matching TRBD1. The V and J ends lost 4 bases and 7 bases, in that order; junction bases with no gene match: 10. The CDR3 contains 15 residues. Germline V gene sequence: CDR1 SNHLY, CDR2 FYNNEI. In DNA, the CDR3 is TGTGCCAGCAGTGTGGGACAGCAAATCGGGAACACCATATATTTT. Protein sequence: CASSVGQQIGNTIYF.

This clonotype was detected ten times or more. J is TRBJ2-1 and V is TRBV5-1; the D is unclear. There are 13 residues in the CDR3. CDR1 is SGHRS, CDR2 YFSETQ, per germline. Trimming cost V 3 bases and J 9 bases, with 13 bases left between them. For the CDR3, the DNA is TGCGCCAGCAGCTCCGGAGTAAGATTTGAGCAGTTCTTC. Protein: CASSSGVRFEQFF.

There are many counts of this clonotype. The rearrangement joins TRBV28 to TRBJ1-6, with TRBD1 matching 7 bases. The germline V gene has CDR1 MDHEN and CDR2 SYDVKM. J lost 7 bases, V lost 8 bases, and 11 bases had no gene match. This CDR3 contains 15 residues. The CDR3 DNA is TGTGCCAGCTGGGACAGCGCACTTGGGAATTCACCCCTCCACTTT. It specifies CASWDSALGNSPLHF. Based on the CDR3 plus reference TRBV28 and TRBJ1-6, the full variable domain is DVKVTQSSRYLVKRTGEKVFLECVQDMDHENMFWYRQDPGLGLRLIYFSYDVKMKEKGDIPEGYSVSREKKERFSLILESASTNQTSMYLCASWDSALGNSPLHFGNGTRLTVT.

The table lists this clonotype with many counts. The rearrangement joins TRBV28 to TRBJ1-1; D is undetermined. Germline-derived CDR1 and CDR2 are MDHEN and SYDVKM. V was clipped by 6 bases and J by 11 bases, with 13 bases between them. The CDR3 spans 11 residues. This chain's CDR3 is CASSYGPRAFF. In DNA, the CDR3 is TGTGCCAGCAGCTACGGGCCTAGGGCTTTCTTT.

There are many counts of this clonotype. This chain links TRBV18 with TRBJ1-6, with 8 bases that match TRBD1. The germline CDR1 and CDR2 sequences are KGHSH and LQKENI. The CDR3 covers 16 residues. The junction had 9 bases not matched to a gene; V was cut back by 3 bases and J by 8 bases. CDR3 sequence reads: CASSPRTGQVDSPLHF. The CDR3 DNA reads as TGTGCCAGCTCACCGAGGACAGGGCAAGTAGATTCACCCCTCCACTTT.

This clonotype was counted at least ten times. V is TRBV20-1 and J is TRBJ2-5, with a tentative D call TRBD2 (6 bases). V was cut by 7 bases and J by 0 bases, with 12 bases left in between. Germline V CDR1 and CDR2: DFQATT, SNEGSKA (reference sequence). The CDR3 loop spans 13 amino acids. CDR3 sequence: CSVTGLDQETQYF. In nucleotides, the CDR3 is TGCAGTGTGACGGGACTCGACCAAGAGACCCAGTACTTC.

This clonotype was found a few times. V and J are TRBV4-1 and TRBJ1-2; D call uncertain. Trimming stripped 4 bases from V and 2 bases from J, with 14 bases between. The germline V gene has CDR1 MGHRA and CDR2 YSYEKL. The length of the CDR3 is 15 residues. Written as DNA, the CDR3 is TGCGCCAGCAGCCCCCAACCCTCTGTGAACTATGGCTACACCTTC. Translation: CASSPQPSVNYGYTF.

In its sample, this clonotype was seen many times. V gene TRBV2 combines with J gene TRBJ1-2; a weak D match, TRBD1 (6 bases). This CDR3 has 13 residues. The germline V and J ends were trimmed by 5 bases and 4 bases, with 11 bases remaining between them. Looked up from germline, CDR1 is SNHLY and CDR2 is FYNNEI. Written as DNA, the CDR3 is TGTGCCAGCAGTCCACAGGGACCCTATGGCTACACCTTC. It is translated as CASSPQGPYGYTF.

This clonotype was seen ten or more times. V is TRBV29-1 and J is TRBJ1-5, with 9 bases aligning to TRBD1. With 6 bases clipped from V and 6 bases from J, the junction kept 6 bases outside the gene matches. Germline lookup yields CDR1 SQVTM and CDR2 ANQGSEA. The CDR3 has 13 residues. The CDR3 nucleotides read TGCAGCGTCCACAGGGGGCGTCTTCAGCCCCAGCATTTT. Translating gives CSVHRGRLQPQHF.

This clonotype was detected many times. This chain joins TRBV20-1 and TRBJ1-6; 7 positions agree with TRBD1. After removal of 7 bases from V and 8 bases from J, the junction contained 8 bases not matched to a gene. The CDR3 consists of 13 residues. Looked up from germline, CDR1 is DFQATT and CDR2 is SNEGSKA (reference sequence). The CDR3: CSDRAGGDSPLHF. CDR3 nucleotides: TGCAGTGACAGGGCAGGGGGTGATTCACCCCTCCACTTT.

Ten or more counts support this clonotype. The chain links TRBV18 to TRBJ1-5; the match to TRBD1 covers 7 bases. Losses at the gene ends were 8 bases for V and 6 bases for J; bases not matched to a gene: 7. CDR1 and CDR2 (germline): KGHSH, LQKENI. CDR3 length equals 13 residues. CDR3 in amino acids: CASTTGEGQPQHF. CDR3 in DNA: TGTGCCAGCACAACAGGGGAAGGTCAGCCCCAGCATTTT.

This clonotype was counted at least ten times. V usage is TRBV20-1 and J usage is TRBJ1-2; weak D call: TRBD1 (6 bases). The CDR3 consists of 13 residues. Trimming took off 4 bases at V and 2 bases at J, with 11 bases between the two ends. Germline V gene data show CDR1 as DFQATT and CDR2 as SNEGSKA (reference sequence). The CDR3 here is CSANRVSNYGYTF. CDR3 DNA: TGCAGTGCTAACAGGGTTTCAAACTATGGCTACACCTTC.

This clonotype was recorded at least ten times. This chain links TRBV27 with TRBJ2-1; possibly TRBD1 or TRBD2 for D (6 bases each). The CDR3 sequence is 17 residues long. Trimming stripped 2 bases from V and 7 bases from J, with 21 bases between. Germline V lookup: CDR1 MNHEY, CDR2 SMNVEV (reference sequence). CDR3 loop: CASSLSGPGGPPNEQFF. In nucleotides, the CDR3 is TGTGCCAGCAGTTTAAGTGGGCCCGGGGGCCCCCCGAATGAGCAGTTCTTC.